The next 4 T cell receptor beta chains were all read from a single sample in a study of control samples from healthy donors and cancer patients. Profiling relied on immunoSEQ multiplex PCR, and the TCRdb table lists in-frame clones only, not all of them. The table lists roughly 120,000 clones, 85% to 95% of them singletons, with about 1.5% in the top ten. Material: PBMCs. The receptors originated from a man aged 45-65 years with head and neck cancer.

V is TRBV5-1 and J is TRBJ1-4, with D maybe TRBD1 (5 bases). From germline, CDR1 is SGHRS and CDR2 YFSETQ. The CDR3 contains 16 residues. The V end lost 2 bases, the J end lost 4 bases, and 15 bases lay between the germline ends. This CDR3 is CASSLGLGPLNEKLFF. The CDR3 bases are TGCGCCAGCAGCTTAGGGTTGGGGCCCCTTAATGAAAAACTGTTTTTT.

This rearrangement joins TRBV7-9 to TRBJ2-3; perhaps TRBD1 as D (6 bases). Germline V lookup: CDR1 SEHNR, CDR2 FQNEAQ (reference sequence). CDR3 length: 14 amino acids. V was cut by 4 bases and J by 3 bases, with 11 bases left in between. CDR3 sequence: CASSSQGSTDTQYF. The CDR3 nucleotides read TGTGCCAGCAGCTCACAGGGATCGACAGATACGCAGTATTTT.

The chain carries TRBV27 and TRBJ1-6; D is unclear. The CDR3 spans 13 residues. Trimming removed 6 bases from V and 5 bases from J, with 8 bases in between. The germline V gene encodes CDR1 MNHEY and CDR2 SMNVEV (reference sequence). CDR3 in DNA: TGTGCCAGCAGGACGGATGATAATTCACCCCTCCACTTT. Amino acids: CASRTDDNSPLHF.

The V and J genes are TRBV5-6 and TRBJ1-2; TRBD1 is a possible D gene (5 bases). CDR1 SGHDT and CDR2 YYEEEE come from the germline V gene. The CDR3 totals 15 residues. V lost 0 bases and J 3 bases, leaving 12 bases between the germline ends. The CDR3: CASSLVTGPYYGYTF. In nucleotides, the CDR3 is TGTGCCAGCAGCTTGGTAACAGGCCCTTACTATGGCTACACCTTC.